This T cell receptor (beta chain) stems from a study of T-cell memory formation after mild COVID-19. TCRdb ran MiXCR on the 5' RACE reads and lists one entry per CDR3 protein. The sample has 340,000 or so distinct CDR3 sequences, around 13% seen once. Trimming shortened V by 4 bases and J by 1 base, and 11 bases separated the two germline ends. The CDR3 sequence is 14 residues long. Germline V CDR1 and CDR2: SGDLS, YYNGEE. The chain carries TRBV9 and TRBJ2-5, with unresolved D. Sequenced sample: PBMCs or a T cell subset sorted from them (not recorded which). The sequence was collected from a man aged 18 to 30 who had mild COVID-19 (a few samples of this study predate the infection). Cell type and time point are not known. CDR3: CASSLRPSQETQYF. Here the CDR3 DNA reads TGTGCCAGCAGCCTGCGTCCCTCCCAAGAGACCCAGTACTTC.